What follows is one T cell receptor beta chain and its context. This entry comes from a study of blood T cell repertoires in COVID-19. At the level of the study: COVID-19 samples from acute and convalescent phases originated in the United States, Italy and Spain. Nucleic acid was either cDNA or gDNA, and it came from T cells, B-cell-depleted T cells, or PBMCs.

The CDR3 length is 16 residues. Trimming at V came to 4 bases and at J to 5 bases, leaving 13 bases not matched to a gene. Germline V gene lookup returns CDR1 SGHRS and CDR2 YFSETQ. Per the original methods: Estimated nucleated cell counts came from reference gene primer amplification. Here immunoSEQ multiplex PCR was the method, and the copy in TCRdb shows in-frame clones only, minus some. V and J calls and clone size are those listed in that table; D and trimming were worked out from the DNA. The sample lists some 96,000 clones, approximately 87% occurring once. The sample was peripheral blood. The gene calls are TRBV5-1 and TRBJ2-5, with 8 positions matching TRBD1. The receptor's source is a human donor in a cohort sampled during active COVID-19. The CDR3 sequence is CASSKQGADSTETQYF. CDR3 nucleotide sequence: TGCGCCAGCAGCAAGCAGGGGGCGGATAGCACTGAGACCCAGTACTTC.